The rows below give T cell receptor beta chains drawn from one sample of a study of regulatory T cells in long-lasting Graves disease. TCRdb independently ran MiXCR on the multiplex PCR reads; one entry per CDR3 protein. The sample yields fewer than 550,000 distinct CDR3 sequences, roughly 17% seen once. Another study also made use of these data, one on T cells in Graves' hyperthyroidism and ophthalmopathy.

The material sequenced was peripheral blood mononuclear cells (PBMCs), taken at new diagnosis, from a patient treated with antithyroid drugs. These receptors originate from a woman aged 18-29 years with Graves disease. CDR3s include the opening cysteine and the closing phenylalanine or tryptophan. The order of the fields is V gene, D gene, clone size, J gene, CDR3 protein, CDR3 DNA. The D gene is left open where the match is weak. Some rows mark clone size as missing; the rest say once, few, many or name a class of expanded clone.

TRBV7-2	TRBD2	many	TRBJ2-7	CASSDPSTSGIWSYEQYF	TGTGCCAGCAGCGACCCGAGTACTAGCGGGATCTGGTCCTACGAGCAGTACTTC
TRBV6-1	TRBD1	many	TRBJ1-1	CASSHRLGTGLGRTEAFF	TGTGCCAGCAGCCACCGCTTGGGGACAGGGTTAGGTAGGACTGAAGCTTTCTTT
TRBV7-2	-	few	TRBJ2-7	CASSHGTLYEQYF	TGTGCCAGCAGCCACGGGACACTATACGAGCAGTACTTC
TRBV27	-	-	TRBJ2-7	CASSLDVPGAQVYEQYF	TGTGCCAGCAGTCTAGATGTGCCGGGAGCACAGGTCTACGAGCAGTACTTC
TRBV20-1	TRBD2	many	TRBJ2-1	CSARDHSGRGNEQFF	TGCAGTGCTAGAGATCATAGCGGGAGAGGCAATGAGCAGTTCTTC
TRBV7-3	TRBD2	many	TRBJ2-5	CASSLTPGGPLQQTQYF	TGTGCCAGCAGCTTAACGCCGGGAGGGCCGCTTCAACAGACCCAGTACTTC
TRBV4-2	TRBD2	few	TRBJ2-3	CASSREVAGLAADTQYF	TGTGCCAGCAGCCGAGAAGTAGCGGGGCTAGCCGCAGATACGCAGTATTTT
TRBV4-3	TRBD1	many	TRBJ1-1	CASSLTGSSETEAFF	TGCGCCAGCAGCCTGACAGGGTCGTCGGAAACTGAAGCTTTCTTT
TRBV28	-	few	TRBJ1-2	CASSFLAHGYTF	TGTGCCAGCAGTTTTTTAGCTCATGGCTACACCTTC
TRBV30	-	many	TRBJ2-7	CAWNSPSYEQYF	TGTGCCTGGAACAGCCCATCCTACGAGCAGTACTTC
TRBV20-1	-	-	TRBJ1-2	CSAQTAQSNYGYTF	TGCAGTGCTCAGACAGCGCAATCTAACTATGGCTACACCTTC
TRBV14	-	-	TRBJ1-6	CASSQNRAGGNSPLHF	TGTGCCAGCAGCCAAAACAGGGCTGGGGGAAATTCACCCCTCCACTTT
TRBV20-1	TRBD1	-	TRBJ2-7	CSARGRQSSYEQYF	TGCAGTGCAAGGGGGCGGCAGAGCTCCTACGAGCAGTACTTC
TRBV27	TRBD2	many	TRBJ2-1	CASGILGLADYNEQFF	TGTGCCAGCGGGATTTTGGGTCTAGCGGACTACAATGAGCAGTTCTTC
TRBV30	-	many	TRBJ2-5	CAWRVWETQYF	TGTGCCTGGAGAGTATGGGAGACCCAGTACTTC
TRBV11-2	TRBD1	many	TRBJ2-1	CASSGDRGLNEQFF	TGTGCCAGCAGCGGGGACAGGGGGCTTAATGAGCAGTTCTTC
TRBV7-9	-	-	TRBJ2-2	CASSLTRELRFGELFF	TGTGCCAGCAGCTTAACGAGGGAATTACGGTTCGGGGAGCTGTTTTTT
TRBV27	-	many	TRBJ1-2	CASSLAGRSIYGYTF	TGTGCCAGCAGTTTAGCGGGACGGAGCATCTATGGCTACACCTTC
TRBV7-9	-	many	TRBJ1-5	CASSLSPAGNQPQHF	TGTGCCAGCAGCTTATCTCCAGCAGGCAATCAGCCCCAGCATTTT
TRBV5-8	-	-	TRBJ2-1	CASSLARQADEQFF	TGTGCCAGCAGCTTGGCTCGACAGGCCGATGAGCAGTTCTTC
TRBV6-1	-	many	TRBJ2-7	CASRRETYEQYF	TGTGCCAGCAGGAGGGAAACCTACGAGCAGTACTTC
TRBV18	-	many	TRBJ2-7	CASSPWSSYEQYF	TGTGCCAGCTCACCTTGGAGCTCCTACGAGCAGTACTTC
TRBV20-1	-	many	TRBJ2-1	CSASSGRSYNEQFF	TGCAGTGCTAGTTCGGGCCGCTCCTACAATGAGCAGTTCTTC
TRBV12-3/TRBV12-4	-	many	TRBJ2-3	CASRGRRNPSTDTQYF	TGTGCCAGCAGGGGGCGGAGGAACCCATCCACAGATACGCAGTATTTT
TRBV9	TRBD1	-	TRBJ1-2	CASSVGQGQFGYTF	TGTGCCAGCAGCGTAGGACAGGGGCAATTTGGCTACACCTTC
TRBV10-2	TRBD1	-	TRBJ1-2	CASSESSWDISGGANYGYTF	TGCGCCAGCAGTGAGTCCTCATGGGACATCTCAGGGGGTGCTAACTATGGCTACACCTTC
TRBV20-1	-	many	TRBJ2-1	CSAQQDLGNEQFF	TGCAGTGCCCAACAGGACCTAGGAAATGAGCAGTTCTTC
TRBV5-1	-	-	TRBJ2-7	CASSQAGGQGDEQYF	TGCGCCAGCAGCCAGGCGGGGGGACAGGGCGACGAGCAGTACTTC
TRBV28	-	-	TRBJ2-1	CASRRLGGRLSYNEQLF	TGTGCCAGCAGGCGTCTAGGAGGGCGGCTATCCTACAATGAGCAGCTCTTC
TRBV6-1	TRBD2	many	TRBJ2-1	CASSEVGLAGGPREQFF	TGTGCCAGCAGTGAAGTGGGACTAGCGGGAGGGCCCAGAGAGCAGTTCTTC
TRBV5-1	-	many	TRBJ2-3	CASSLLWADTDTQYF	TGCGCCAGCAGCTTGCTTTGGGCGGACACAGATACGCAGTATTTT
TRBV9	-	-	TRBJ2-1	CASSVVDFGATGHNEQFF	TGTGCCAGCAGCGTAGTAGACTTTGGGGCCACAGGCCACAATGAGCAGTTCTTC
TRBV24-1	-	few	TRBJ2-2	CATSDPHRENTGELFF	TGTGCCACCAGTGACCCTCACAGGGAGAACACCGGGGAGCTGTTTTTT
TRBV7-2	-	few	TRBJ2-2	CASSLVAVPTTGELFF	TGTGCCAGCAGCTTAGTAGCGGTTCCTACCACCGGGGAGCTGTTTTTT
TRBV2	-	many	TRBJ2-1	CASSRSQGINEQFF	TGTGCCAGCAGCAGATCCCAGGGCATCAATGAGCAGTTCTTC
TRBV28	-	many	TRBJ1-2	CASSIAGVAGYTF	TGTGCCAGCAGTATTGCAGGGGTGGCTGGCTACACCTTC
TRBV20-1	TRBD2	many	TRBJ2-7	CSAPGLADYEQYF	TGCAGTGCCCCGGGACTAGCGGACTACGAGCAGTACTTC
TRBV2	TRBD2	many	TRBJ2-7	CANGTSGRAYEQYF	TGTGCCAACGGGACTAGCGGTAGAGCCTACGAGCAGTACTTC
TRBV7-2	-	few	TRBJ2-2	CASSLQGPSNTGELFF	TGTGCCAGCAGCTTACAAGGCCCCAGCAACACCGGGGAGCTGTTTTTT
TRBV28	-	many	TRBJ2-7	CASSLSWVYEQYF	TGTGCCAGCAGTTTATCCTGGGTCTACGAGCAGTACTTC
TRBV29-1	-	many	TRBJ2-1	CSVGWPVYNEQFF	TGCAGCGTTGGTTGGCCGGTCTACAATGAGCAGTTCTTC
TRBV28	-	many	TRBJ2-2	CASSLPLWTIANTGELFF	TGTGCCAGCAGTTTACCCCTATGGACTATAGCGAACACCGGGGAGCTGTTTTTT
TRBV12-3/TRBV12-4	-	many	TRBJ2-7	CASSHGTYEQYF	TGTGCCAGCAGTCACGGGACGTACGAGCAGTACTTC
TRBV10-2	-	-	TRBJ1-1	CASRAGVAFF	TGCGCCAGCAGGGCAGGGGTTGCTTTCTTT
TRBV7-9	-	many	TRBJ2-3	CASSLREADTQYF	TGTGCCAGCAGCTTAAGGGAGGCAGATACGCAGTATTTT
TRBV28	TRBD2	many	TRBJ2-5	CASSLGLVYQETQYF	TGTGCCAGCAGCCTGGGACTAGTGTACCAAGAGACCCAGTACTTC
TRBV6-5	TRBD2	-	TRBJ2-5	CASSYQTSGRARETQYF	TGTGCCAGCAGTTACCAGACTAGCGGGAGGGCCAGAGAGACCCAGTACTTC
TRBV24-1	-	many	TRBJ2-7	CATSLGQGLYEQYF	TGTGCCACCAGCCTCGGCCAGGGATTATACGAGCAGTACTTC
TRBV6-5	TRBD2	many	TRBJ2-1	CASSWTSGSLYEQFF	TGTGCCAGCAGTTGGACTAGCGGGAGTCTTTATGAGCAGTTCTTC
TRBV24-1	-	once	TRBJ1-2	CATRHGYTF	TGTGCCACCAGACATGGCTACACCTTC
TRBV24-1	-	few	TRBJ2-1	CATSEFLSNEQFF	TGTGCCACCAGTGAGTTCCTTTCCAATGAGCAGTTCTTC
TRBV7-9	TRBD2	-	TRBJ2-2	CASSDGGGRVTGELFF	TGTGCCAGCAGCGACGGGGGGGGGCGCGTCACCGGGGAGCTGTTTTTT
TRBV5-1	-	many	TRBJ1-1	CASSLLDGGGSAEAFF	TGCGCCAGCAGCCTCCTGGATGGAGGGGGGTCCGCTGAAGCTTTCTTT
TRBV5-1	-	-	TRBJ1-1	CASSLGTPGQPFF	TGCGCCAGCAGCTTGGGGACACCCGGCCAGCCTTTCTTT
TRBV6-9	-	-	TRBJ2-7	CASSESGRYEQYF	TGCGCCAGCAGTGAGTCAGGGAGGTACGAGCAGTACTTC
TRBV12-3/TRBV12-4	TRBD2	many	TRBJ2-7	CASSSGLAGGHAYEQYF	TGTGCCAGCAGTTCTGGACTAGCGGGAGGACACGCCTACGAGCAGTACTTC
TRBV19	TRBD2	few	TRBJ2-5	CASRSSGRTGETQYF	TGTGCCAGTAGGTCGAGCGGGAGAACGGGTGAGACCCAGTACTTC
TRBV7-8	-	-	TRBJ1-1	CATTAESEAFF	TGTGCCACCACCGCGGAGTCTGAAGCTTTCTTT
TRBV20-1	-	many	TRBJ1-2	CSARDLTFEDSRYQPNYGYTF	TGCAGTGCTAGAGATCTTACGTTTGAAGACAGCCGTTACCAGCCTAACTATGGCTACACCTTC
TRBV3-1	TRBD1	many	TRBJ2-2	CASSHRQGRPGELFF	TGTGCCAGCAGCCACCGACAGGGTAGGCCCGGGGAGCTGTTTTTT